The 19 T cell receptor beta chains presented below share a single source sample, sequenced in a study of identical twins. TCRdb reanalysed the 5' RACE reads using MiXCR and keeps one entry per CDR3 protein. The sample holds some 660,000 distinct CDR3 sequences, 8.6% seen once. This sample was also put to use in a study of yellow fever vaccine responses in identical twins.

The sample consisted of PBMCs. The receptors stem from a young woman in good health.

In this sample, this clonotype turned up a few times. The rearrangement joins TRBV5-1 to TRBJ2-1, with TRBD2 matching over 9 bases. CDR1 is SGHRS, CDR2 YFSETQ, per germline. The ends lost 4 bases at V and 4 bases at J; junction bases unmatched: 6. The CDR3 is 15 amino acids. The CDR3 spells CASSLAGSVYNEQFF. In DNA, the CDR3 is TGCGCCAGCAGCCTAGCGGGAAGTGTTTACAATGAGCAGTTCTTC.

The CDR3 DNA reads TGTGCCAGCAGCCAATATTCGACAGGGCGGAGAAACACTGAAGCTTTCTTT. Its protein product is CASSQYSTGRRNTEAFF. The chain carries TRBV3-1 and TRBJ1-1; 7 bases fit TRBD1. Germline values: CDR1 LGHDT, CDR2 YNNKEL (reference sequence). This CDR3 comprises 17 residues. J lost 2 bases, V lost 2 bases, and 11 bases had no gene match.

This clonotype occurred a few times. The rearrangement links TRBV29-1 to TRBJ2-5, with D possibly being TRBD1 or TRBD2 (5 bases each). Germline V lookup: CDR1 SQVTM, CDR2 ANQGSEA. CDR3 length: 14 amino acids. V lost 7 bases and J 2 bases, leaving 17 bases between the germline ends. In nucleotides, the CDR3 is TGCAGCGACTCCCCGGGGCTTCCTCAAGAGACCCAGTACTTC. It is translated as CSDSPGLPQETQYF.

In this sample, this clonotype turned up many times. The gene calls are TRBV7-6 and TRBJ2-1, with 10 bases aligning to TRBD2. Germline V gene data show CDR1 as SGHVS and CDR2 as FNYEAQ. The CDR3 spans 17 residues. Germline trimming cut 3 bases from V and 5 bases from J; bases unmatched to any gene: 10. The CDR3 region has the DNA TGTGCCAGCAGCTTTCCCACTTCTAGCGGGGGAAACAATGAGCAGTTCTTC. Its protein product is CASSFPTSSGGNNEQFF.

The CDR3: CASSPLGLGSSGANVLTF. The CDR3 DNA sequence: TGTGCCAGCAGCCCCCTGGGGCTCGGTTCGTCTGGGGCCAACGTCCTGACTTTC. This chain links TRBV11-1 with TRBJ2-6, with D maybe TRBD1 (5 bases). The CDR3 is 18 amino acids. CDR1 is SGHAT, CDR2 FQDESV, per germline (reference sequence). V was shortened by 5 bases and J by 1 base, with 18 bases between the two germline ends. The entire variable domain, with the rest obtained from reference TRBV11-1 and TRBJ2-6, is as follows: EAEVAQSPRYKITEKSQAVAFWCDPISGHATLYWYRQILGQGPELLVQFQDESVVDDSQLPKDRFSAERLKGVDSTLKIQPAELGDSAMYLCASSPLGLGSSGANVLTFGAGSRLTVL.

Many counts were recorded for this clonotype. This chain joins TRBV29-1 and TRBJ2-7; the D gene could be TRBD1 or TRBD2 (5 bases each). Trimming took off 6 bases at V and 1 base at J, with 19 bases between the two ends. The CDR3 has 15 amino acids. CDR1 is SQVTM and CDR2 is ANQGSEA in the germline V gene. The CDR3 region is CSVVGTRKSSYEQYF. The CDR3 DNA reads TGCAGCGTAGTAGGGACCAGAAAATCTTCCTACGAGCAGTACTTC.

The DNA for the CDR3 is TGTGCCAGCAGAACCGGACAGGGTTTGAACGAGCAGTACTTC. Amino acid sequence: CASRTGQGLNEQYF. This chain joins TRBV12-3 or TRBV12-4 and TRBJ2-7, with 8 bases that match TRBD1. This CDR3 is 14 amino acids long. V gave up 6 bases and J gave up 5 bases; unmatched junction bases: 9.

This clonotype came up a few times. The chain employs TRBV7-2 and TRBJ2-7; D tentatively reads TRBD1 or TRBD2 (5 bases each). CDR3 length equals 15 residues. The germline V gene encodes CDR1 SGHTA and CDR2 FQGNSA. The V and J ends lost 4 bases and 3 bases respectively, with 16 bases between them. The CDR3 here is CASSSPRDGDYEQYF. The CDR3 nucleotides read TGTGCCAGCAGCTCGCCTAGGGACGGGGACTACGAGCAGTACTTC.

The chain links TRBV5-5 to TRBJ2-5; D remains unclear. CDR1 SGHKS and CDR2 YYEKEE come from the germline V gene (reference sequence). The CDR3 has 15 residues. V shed 4 bases and J shed 1 base, with 14 bases lying between them. As DNA, the CDR3 is TGTGCCAGCAGCCCGACCTGGGTTGGCCAAGAGACCCAGTACTTC. This codes for CASSPTWVGQETQYF.

This clonotype was observed many times. This chain connects TRBV6-5 to TRBJ2-7; TRBD1 matches 7 bases. Germline assignment: CDR1 MNHEY and CDR2 SVGAGI. Losses at the gene ends were 4 bases for V and 0 bases for J; bases not matched to a gene: 3. This CDR3 contains 14 residues. The CDR3 region has the DNA TGTGCCAGCAGTTCGACAGGGAGCTCCTACGAGCAGTACTTC. The encoded protein is CASSSTGSSYEQYF.

The chain links TRBV2 to TRBJ2-1; TRBD1 might be the D (6 bases). V was trimmed by 7 bases and J by 7 bases, leaving 8 bases between them. Germline values: CDR1 SNHLY, CDR2 FYNNEI. The CDR3 covers 11 residues. The DNA for the CDR3 is TGTGCCAGCATGAGGGGGAATGAGCAGTTCTTC. Encoded protein: CASMRGNEQFF.

The gene calls are TRBV11-2 and TRBJ2-7, with D perhaps assigned TRBD1 or TRBD2 (5 bases each). The germline V gene has CDR1 SGHAT and CDR2 FQNNGV. CDR3 length equals 15 residues. V lost 0 bases and J 3 bases, leaving 12 bases between the germline ends. The CDR3, as DNA: TGTGCCAGCAGCTTAGAACGGGGCGAGGGCTACGAGCAGTACTTC. It translates to CASSLERGEGYEQYF. Drawing the rest from reference TRBV11-2 and TRBJ2-7, the complete variable domain is EAGVAQSPRYKIIEKRQSVAFWCNPISGHATLYWYQQILGQGPKLLIQFQNNGVVDDSQLPKDRFSAERLKGVDSTLKIQPAKLEDSAVYLCASSLERGEGYEQYFGPGTRLTVT.

This clonotype turned up a few times. The gene calls are TRBV20-1 and TRBJ1-2; 7 bases are a match to TRBD1. The germline V gene has CDR1 DFQATT and CDR2 SNEGSKA (reference sequence). The CDR3 has 16 amino acids. After removal of 0 bases from V and 5 bases from J, the junction contained 12 bases not matched to a gene. The CDR3 DNA sequence: TGCAGTGCTAGAGATCCGGACATCGGGACAGCTTATGGCTACACCTTC. It codes for CSARDPDIGTAYGYTF.

This clonotype was detected only a few times. V gene TRBV7-8 combines with J gene TRBJ2-7, with TRBD2 as a possible D gene (6 bases). V lost 4 bases and J lost 0, with 16 bases in between. Germline V gene sequence: CDR1 SGHVS, CDR2 FQNEAQ. The CDR3 has 16 residues. DNA for the CDR3: TGTGCCAGCAGCTCGTCCGGGACTTCGAGCTCCTACGAGCAGTACTTC. Residues: CASSSSGTSSSYEQYF.

This clonotype was detected ten times or more. The genes are TRBV7-2 and TRBJ2-1; D tentatively reads TRBD1 or TRBD2 (6 bases each). This CDR3 has 15 amino acids. V lost 7 bases and J 2 bases, leaving 15 bases between the germline ends. Germline CDR1 is SGHTA and CDR2 is FQGNSA. The CDR3 here is CASTPRGQAYNEQFF. The CDR3 bases are TGTGCCAGCACCCCCCGGGGGCAAGCCTACAATGAGCAGTTCTTC.

The chain recombines TRBV7-9 with TRBJ1-6; 9 nucleotides align to TRBD1. Germline values: CDR1 SEHNR, CDR2 FQNEAQ (reference sequence). The CDR3 extends over 16 amino acids. Trimming at V came to 1 base and at J to 7 bases, leaving 5 bases not matched to a gene. DNA for the CDR3: TGTGCCAGCAGCTTAGGGACAGGGGCACCCAATTCACCCCTCCACTTT. This gives the protein CASSLGTGAPNSPLHF.

This clonotype was seen a few times. The genes are TRBV10-3 and TRBJ2-5, with D maybe TRBD1 (6 bases). The CDR3 totals 16 residues. In germline, CDR1 is ENHRY, CDR2 SYGVKD. Trimming pared 0 bases from V and 5 bases from J, leaving 16 bases between. In DNA form, the CDR3 reads TGTGCCATCAGTGAGTCGTGGGACACCGATGGGGAGACCCAGTACTTC. Translated: CAISESWDTDGETQYF.

The V gene is TRBV6-2 or TRBV6-3, the J gene TRBJ2-1; D is undetermined. CDR3 length: 13 residues. V was pared by 0 bases and J by 10 bases, with 10 bases between. CDR1 and CDR2 from the germline V gene are MNHEY and SVGEGT. The chain's CDR3 is CASSYSDLSEQFF. The CDR3 coding sequence is TGTGCCAGCAGTTACTCGGACCTGTCGGAGCAGTTCTTC.

Only a few counts were recorded for this clonotype. This chain connects TRBV6-2 or TRBV6-3 to TRBJ2-7; 9 bases match TRBD1. Germline assignment: CDR1 MNHEY and CDR2 SVGEGT. Trimming took 10 bases from V and 4 from J; bases not matched to a gene: 11. The CDR3 spans 14 residues. CDR3 residues: CATNFNRGPYEQYF. The CDR3, as DNA: TGTGCCACCAATTTCAACAGGGGGCCTTACGAGCAGTACTTC.